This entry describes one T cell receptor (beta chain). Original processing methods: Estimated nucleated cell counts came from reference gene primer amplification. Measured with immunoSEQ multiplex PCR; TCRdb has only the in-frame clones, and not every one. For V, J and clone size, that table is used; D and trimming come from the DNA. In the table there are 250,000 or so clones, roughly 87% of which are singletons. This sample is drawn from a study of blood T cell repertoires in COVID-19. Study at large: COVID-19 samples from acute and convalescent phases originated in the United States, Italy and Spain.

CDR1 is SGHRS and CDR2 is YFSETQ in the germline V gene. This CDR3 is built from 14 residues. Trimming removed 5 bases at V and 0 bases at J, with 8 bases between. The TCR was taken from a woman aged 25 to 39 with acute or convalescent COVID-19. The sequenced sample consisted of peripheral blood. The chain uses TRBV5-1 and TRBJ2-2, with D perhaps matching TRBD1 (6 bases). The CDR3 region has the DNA TGCGCCAGCAGTAGGACAGCGAACACCGGGGAGCTGTTTTTT. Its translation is CASSRTANTGELFF.